Listed below are T cell receptor beta chains from one sample, sequenced in a study of identifying expanded T cells in peripheral blood. Only in-frame clones appear in the TCRdb table, and some are missing; sequencing was by immunoSEQ multiplex PCR. Here the sample spans roughly 92,000 clones, 88% being singletons. The sequencing input was blood. Receptors originate from a person aged 18 to 70 in good health. The CDR3 runs from the conserved cysteine through the conserved F or W. D genes are given only for firm matches. Size is stated for part of the rows, as once, few or many counts, or as a class when the clone is expanded.

TRBD1,TRBV6-1,TRBJ1-5,15,-,CASSWGGTGNQPQHF,TGTGCCAGCAGTTGGGGGGGGACAGGTAATCAGCCCCAGCATTTT
-,TRBV13,TRBJ2-7,14,-,CASSLGPRGYEQYF,TGTGCCAGCAGCTTAGGACCCCGTGGCTACGAGCAGTACTTC
-,TRBV19,TRBJ2-7,16,-,CASSIAARGGHYEQYF,TGTGCCAGTAGTATAGCCGCTCGAGGGGGGCATTACGAGCAGTACTTC
-,TRBV5-4,TRBJ2-5,13,-,CASSFQGQETQYF,TGTGCCAGCAGCTTTCAGGGGCAAGAGACCCAGTACTTC
-,TRBV2,TRBJ1-5,13,-,CASSEVGIQPQHF,TGTGCCAGCAGTGAAGTGGGGATTCAGCCCCAGCATTTT
-,TRBV7-6,TRBJ2-7,15,-,CASSFGTESSYEQYF,TGTGCCAGCAGCTTTGGGACGGAGAGCTCCTACGAGCAGTACTTC
-,TRBV30,TRBJ2-3,15,once,CAWSIEGFGTDTQYF,TGTGCCTGGAGTATTGAGGGCTTCGGCACAGATACGCAGTATTTT
-,TRBV4-3,TRBJ2-7,15,-,CASSQAYGSSYEQYF,TGCGCCAGCAGCCAAGCCTACGGAAGCTCCTACGAGCAGTACTTC
-,TRBV5-4,TRBJ1-5,13,-,CASSISGNQPQHF,TGTGCCAGCAGCATATCCGGGAATCAGCCCCAGCATTTT
TRBD2,TRBV4-3,TRBJ2-7,17,-,CASSQLLAGGQVYEQYF,TGCGCCAGCAGCCAACTACTAGCGGGGGGCCAGGTGTACGAGCAGTACTTC
-,TRBV12-5,TRBJ2-5,12,-,CASGLIGETQYF,TGTGCTAGTGGTTTGATAGGAGAGACCCAGTACTTC
-,TRBV2,TRBJ2-7,10,-,CASSGGGSSF,TGTGCCAGCAGTGGAGGAGGCAGTTCCTTC
-,TRBV5-1,TRBJ2-5,18,-,CASSYEPPTGRRGETQYF,TGCGCCAGCAGCTACGAGCCCCCAACAGGGAGGCGGGGAGAGACCCAGTACTTC
-,TRBV7-2,TRBJ2-7,16,once,CASSLARVKSTYEQYF,TGTGCCAGCAGCTTAGCGCGGGTAAAGTCGACCTACGAGCAGTACTTC
-,TRBV18,TRBJ2-7,16,-,CASSPQRGKGPYEQYF,TGTGCCAGCTCACCCCAAAGGGGTAAAGGACCCTACGAGCAGTACTTC
-,TRBV19,TRBJ1-6,16,-,CASSLRGSSYNSPLHF,TGTGCCAGTAGTCTGAGAGGGAGCTCCTATAATTCACCCCTCCACTTT
TRBD2,TRBV2,TRBJ2-5,13,-,CASSGTSQETQYF,TGTGCCAGCAGTGGGACTAGCCAAGAGACCCAGTACTTC
-,TRBV4-3,TRBJ1-4,13,-,CASSQETALKLFF,TGCGCCAGCAGCCAAGAAACAGCGCTAAAACTGTTTTTT
-,TRBV30,TRBJ2-2,14,-,CAWSRGSSSGELFF,TGTGCCTGGAGCCGGGGATCTTCATCCGGGGAGCTGTTTTTT
-,TRBV6-5,TRBJ1-1,13,-,CASSWTRNTEAFF,TGTGCCAGCAGCTGGACAAGGAACACTGAAGCTTTCTTT
-,TRBV29-1,TRBJ1-2,12,-,CSVEQWPRGYTF,TGCAGCGTTGAGCAGTGGCCGCGGGGCTACACCTTC
-,TRBV7-2,TRBJ1-2,13,-,CASSLALNYGYTF,TGTGCCAGCAGCTTAGCGCTCAACTATGGCTACACCTTC
-,TRBV4-1,TRBJ2-6,17,-,CASSQYRDFSGANVLTF,TGCGCCAGCAGCCAGTACAGGGATTTCTCTGGGGCCAACGTCCTGACTTTC
-,TRBV28,TRBJ1-5,16,-,CASSFPRQGGRSAQHF,TGTGCCAGCAGTTTCCCCCGCCAGGGAGGGAGATCAGCCCAGCATTTT
TRBD1,TRBV11-2,TRBJ1-1,15,-,CASSLEMGTVFVAFF,TGTGCCAGCAGCTTAGAGATGGGGACAGTGTTTGTTGCTTTCTTT
TRBD1,TRBV27,TRBJ1-2,16,-,CASSLVQGASPYGYTF,TGTGCCAGCAGTTTGGTCCAGGGGGCGAGTCCTTATGGCTACACCTTC
TRBD2,TRBV2,TRBJ2-5,16,-,CASSEEYSGGVQTQYF,TGTGCCAGCAGTGAAGAGTACAGCGGGGGGGTCCAGACCCAGTACTTC
-,TRBV7-2,TRBJ1-4,14,-,CASSWTRAREKLFF,TGTGCCAGCAGCTGGACAAGGGCGAGGGAAAAACTGTTTTTT
-,TRBV5-8,TRBJ2-1,15,once,CASSLSLLEINEQFF,TGTGCCAGCAGCTTATCCCTACTAGAGATCAATGAGCAGTTCTTC
TRBD1,TRBV15,TRBJ1-1,15,-,CATSNPGQGNTEAFF,TGTGCCACCAGCAATCCGGGACAGGGGAACACTGAAGCTTTCTTT
-,TRBV6-6,TRBJ1-5,14,-,CASSYLNSNQPQHF,TGTGCCAGCAGTTACCTCAATAGCAATCAGCCCCAGCATTTT
TRBD1,TRBV4-3,TRBJ2-1,14,-,CASSPGQGRNEQFF,TGCGCCAGCAGCCCAGGACAGGGAAGAAATGAGCAGTTCTTC
TRBD2,TRBV10-3,TRBJ2-1,14,-,CATTDGGASGEQFF,TGTGCCACCACTGACGGGGGGGCCTCTGGTGAGCAGTTCTTC
-,TRBV4-2,TRBJ1-1,14,-,CASSRGRLNTEAFF,TGTGCCAGCAGCCGGGGCAGATTGAACACTGAAGCTTTCTTT
TRBD2,TRBV10-3,TRBJ2-1,16,-,CANSGTSPGSYNEQFF,TGTGCCAACTCCGGGACTAGCCCGGGCTCCTACAATGAGCAGTTCTTC
-,TRBV7-9,TRBJ2-2,17,-,CASSRDKLAVNTGELFF,TGTGCCAGCAGCCGAGATAAACTAGCCGTGAACACCGGGGAGCTGTTTTTT
-,TRBV7-9,TRBJ2-5,13,-,CASSLVGQETQYF,TGTGCCAGCAGCTTAGTGGGGCAAGAGACCCAGTACTTC
TRBD2,TRBV25-1,TRBJ2-3,16,-,CASKDSGGFGTDTQYF,TGTGCCAGCAAAGATAGCGGGGGGTTCGGCACAGATACGCAGTATTTT
-,TRBV19,TRBJ2-5,12,-,CASSTNTGTQYF,TGTGCCAGTAGTACAAACACAGGGACCCAGTACTTC
-,TRBV15,TRBJ1-3,15,once,CATSRDSGSGNTIYF,TGTGCCACCAGCAGAGACTCAGGGTCTGGAAACACCATATATTTT
-,TRBV4-3,TRBJ2-3,13,-,CASSQASTDTQYF,TGCGCCAGCAGCCAAGCAAGCACAGATACGCAGTATTTT
-,TRBV6-5,TRBJ1-3,11,-,CASSRGFSVSF,TGTGCCAGCAGTAGAGGGTTTTCAGTCTCATTT
-,TRBV7-9,TRBJ1-2,13,-,CASSPGAGYGYTF,TGTGCCAGCAGCCCGGGGGCGGGCTATGGCTACACCTTC
TRBD1,TRBV19,TRBJ2-4,15,-,CASTPGQYLSNIQYF,TGTGCCAGTACCCCGGGACAGTACTTATCAAACATTCAGTACTTC
-,TRBV7-6,TRBJ2-1,13,-,CASSLARYYEQFF,TGTGCCAGCAGCTTAGCGAGGTATTATGAGCAGTTCTTC
-,TRBV6-5,TRBJ1-1,14,-,CASSQQKAGAEAFF,TGTGCCAGCAGTCAGCAAAAGGCAGGCGCTGAAGCTTTCTTT
-,TRBV7-4,TRBJ1-3,17,-,CASSRCYAGGSGNTIYF,TGTGCCAGCAGCCGATGCTACGCGGGTGGCTCTGGAAACACCATATATTTT
-,TRBV18,TRBJ1-1,15,-,CASSPIVLREAEAFF,TGTGCCAGCTCACCAATCGTCTTGAGAGAGGCTGAAGCTTTCTTT
-,TRBV5-1,TRBJ2-2,15,-,CASSLGHHLTGELFF,TGCGCCAGCAGCTTGGGACACCACTTAACCGGGGAGCTGTTTTTT
-,TRBV7-2,TRBJ2-1,14,-,CASSPLLPNVEQFF,TGTGCCAGCAGCCCCCTGTTACCCAACGTTGAGCAGTTCTTC
-,TRBV5-4,TRBJ2-1,13,-,CASSTQADNEQFF,TGTGCCAGCAGCACCCAAGCGGACAATGAGCAGTTCTTC
-,TRBV4-3,TRBJ1-6,17,few,CASSQDLERTGNSPLHF,TGCGCCAGCAGCCAAGACCTCGAAAGGACGGGGAATTCACCCCTCCACTTT
TRBD2,TRBV6-5,TRBJ2-1,14,-,CASSYLLRTSEKFF,TGTGCCAGCAGTTACTTGTTGCGGACTAGTGAAAAGTTCTTC
-,TRBV7-2,TRBJ1-2,13,-,CASSRQANYGYTF,TGTGCCAGCAGCCGACAGGCTAACTATGGCTACACCTTC
-,TRBV6-1,TRBJ2-3,14,-,CASFRGDHPDTQYF,TGTGCCAGCTTTAGGGGGGACCACCCAGATACGCAGTATTTT
-,TRBV2,TRBJ2-3,11,-,CASRGEDTQYF,TGTGCCAGCAGGGGCGAAGATACGCAGTATTTT
-,TRBV7-9,TRBJ2-1,13,-,CASSLAQNNEQFF,TGTGCCAGCAGCTTAGCGCAAAACAATGAGCAGTTCTTC